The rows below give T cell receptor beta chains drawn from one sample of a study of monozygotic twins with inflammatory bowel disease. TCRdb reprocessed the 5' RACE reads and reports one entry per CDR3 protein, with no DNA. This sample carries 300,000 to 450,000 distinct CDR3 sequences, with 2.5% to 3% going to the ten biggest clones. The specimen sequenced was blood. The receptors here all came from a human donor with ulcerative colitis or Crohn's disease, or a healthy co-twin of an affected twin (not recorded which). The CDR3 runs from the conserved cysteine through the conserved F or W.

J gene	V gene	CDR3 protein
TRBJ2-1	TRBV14	CASSQDTGRNGEQFF
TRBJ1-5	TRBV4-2	CASSLITGSNQPQHF
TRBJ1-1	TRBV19	CASKTGGNTEAFF
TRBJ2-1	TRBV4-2	CASSQVSSGYNEQFF
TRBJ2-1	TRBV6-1	CASSEGELLDRTWNEQFF
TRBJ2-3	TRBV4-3	CARSQDNTGVFTDTQYF
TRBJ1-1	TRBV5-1	CASSFREDTEAFF
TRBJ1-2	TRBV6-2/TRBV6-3	CASSYGYYGYTF
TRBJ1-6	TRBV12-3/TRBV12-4	CASSLHNVPPSPLHF
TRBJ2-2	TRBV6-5	CASSYYWGADGELFF
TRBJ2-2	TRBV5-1	CASSSFGVQRGTGELFF
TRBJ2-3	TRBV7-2	CASRQGAGNTQYF
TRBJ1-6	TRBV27	CASTAGGSYNSPLHF
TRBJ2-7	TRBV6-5	CASSYPGQGDYEQYF
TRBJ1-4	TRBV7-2	CASSHSRDGEKLFF
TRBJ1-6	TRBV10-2	CASIGANSPLHF
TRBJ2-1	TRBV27	CASSLDREGPLDNEQFF
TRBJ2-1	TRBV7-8	CASSAKGYYNEQFF
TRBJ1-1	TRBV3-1	CASSGGSLNTEAFF
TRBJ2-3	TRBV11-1	CASSLSHETDTQYF
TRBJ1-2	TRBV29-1	CSVGRGTGNYGYTF
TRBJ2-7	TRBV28	CASSFGQDPYEQYF
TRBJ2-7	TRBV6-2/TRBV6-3	CASSYRDREISYEQYF
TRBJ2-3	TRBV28	CASSFSGGGTDTQYF
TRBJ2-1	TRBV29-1	CSVERRGGLYEQFF
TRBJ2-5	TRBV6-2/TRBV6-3	CASSYSIPGPQETQYF
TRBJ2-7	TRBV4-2	CASSQTPRGSYEQYF
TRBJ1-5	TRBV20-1	CSASSGTLFNQPQHF
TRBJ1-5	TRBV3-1	CASSQMTGMGQPQHF
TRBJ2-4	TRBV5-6	CASSFWVLAKNIQYF
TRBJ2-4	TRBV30	CAWSSRTGGLLTKNIQYF
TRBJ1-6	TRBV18	CASSPPGGGSPLHF
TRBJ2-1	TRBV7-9	CASSLVSFNEQFF
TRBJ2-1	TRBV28	CASSFQRGHEQFF
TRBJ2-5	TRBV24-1	CATSDLLGTKETQYF
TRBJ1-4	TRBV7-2	CASSFYGGTNEKLFF
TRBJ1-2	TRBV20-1	CSADQRLYGYTF
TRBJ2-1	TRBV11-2	CASSSRQVNFNNEQFF
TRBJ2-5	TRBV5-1	CASSSYRLGVEETQYF
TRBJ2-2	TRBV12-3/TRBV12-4	CASSNGGTGELFF
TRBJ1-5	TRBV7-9	CASSPTGGWDQPQHF
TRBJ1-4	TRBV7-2	CASSLGGSGGEKLFF